This is a list of T cell receptor beta chains from one sample in a study of metastatic and nonmetastatic thyroid tumors. TCRdb reanalyzed the PCR reads with MiXCR. This table has 26,000 or so clones, about 15% appearing once. The source material was blood. The receptors originated from a male donor with papillary thyroid cancer or a benign thyroid nodule (not recorded which). Some clones in this sample may be carry-over from other donors' samples. CDR3s leave out the opening cysteine and the closing phenylalanine or tryptophan. Each record gives: J gene, clone size, V gene, CDR3 protein. The size of a clone is reported for some rows only, either as once, few or many, or as a class for expanded clones.

TRBJ1-1 many TRBV15 ATSRVGQEAF
TRBJ2-3 NA TRBV6-4 ASSGGTRGGQDTQY
TRBJ2-3 many TRBV9 ASSVSSGGSTDTQY
TRBJ2-7 many TRBV5-6 ASSIGAGSYEQY
TRBJ1-3 many TRBV19 ASSDTTGNTIY
TRBJ1-5 many TRBV5-6 ASSRQGQHQPQH
TRBJ2-4 few TRBV10-2 ASSGGGAKNIQY
TRBJ2-6 many TRBV9 ASSGRQVSSGANVLT
TRBJ2-7 many TRBV10-3 ATREAGGAYEQY
TRBJ1-1 NA TRBV19 ASSSKRPGRGFNTEAF
TRBJ2-1 medium-sized TRBV6-5 ASSYSMGLERNEQF
TRBJ2-7 many TRBV10-3 AISDSGKQSYEQY
TRBJ1-1 many TRBV30 AWSVGRNTEAF
TRBJ2-7 many TRBV20-1 SVRGGTYEQY
TRBJ2-5 many TRBV30 AWSVFSEETQY
TRBJ2-7 many TRBV10-3 AIILADRPDEQY
TRBJ2-7 NA TRBV5-1 ASSLRQGANEQY
TRBJ1-2 many TRBV20-1 SARDREGVRYGYT
TRBJ1-1 NA TRBV11-2 ASSGRAQVSNTEAF
TRBJ2-7 many TRBV3-1 ASSLMTGNSEQY
TRBJ2-7 NA TRBV20-1 SAPLRGPYEQY
TRBJ1-1 many TRBV4-1 ASSQVTGATEAF
TRBJ1-1 many TRBV20-1 SANRGDTEAF
TRBJ2-2 many TRBV27 ASQPGLAGRELF
TRBJ1-1 many TRBV30 ACGDGYTEAF
TRBJ1-1 many TRBV4-2 ASSQGNRGTEAF
TRBJ1-2 many TRBV14 ASSQASGYPYGYT
TRBJ1-5 many TRBV10-2 ASSQLSNQPQH
TRBJ1-2 NA TRBV6-1 PSSHGPGEDDGDT
TRBJ2-1 few TRBV11-2 ASRTYTGGDEQF
TRBJ2-3 many TRBV6-4 ASSSLAGDTQY
TRBJ2-7 many TRBV28 ASSPLYPSSYEQY
TRBJ2-1 many TRBV6-1 ASSGLAGAGGEQF
TRBJ1-1 many TRBV11-1 ASSTQGFGTEAF
TRBJ1-5 NA TRBV28 ASSLYPGQGARGQPQH
TRBJ2-2 NA TRBV3-1 ARRQRGETGELF
TRBJ1-2 NA TRBV5-1 ASSLTGGNYGYT
TRBJ1-6 many TRBV6-1 ASSGGPRGSYNSPLH
TRBJ2-3 many TRBV3-1 ASSQDTDTQY
TRBJ2-3 NA TRBV11-2 ASAVAGVNTQY
TRBJ1-2 many TRBV19 ASSGQGYGYT
TRBJ2-2 many TRBV9 AGSVEGLAGVNGELF
TRBJ2-4 many TRBV12-3/TRBV12-4 ASSLIDTTAKNIQY
TRBJ2-1 many TRBV7-8 ASSSNRANEQF
TRBJ2-3 many TRBV2 ASRTSGRSDTQY